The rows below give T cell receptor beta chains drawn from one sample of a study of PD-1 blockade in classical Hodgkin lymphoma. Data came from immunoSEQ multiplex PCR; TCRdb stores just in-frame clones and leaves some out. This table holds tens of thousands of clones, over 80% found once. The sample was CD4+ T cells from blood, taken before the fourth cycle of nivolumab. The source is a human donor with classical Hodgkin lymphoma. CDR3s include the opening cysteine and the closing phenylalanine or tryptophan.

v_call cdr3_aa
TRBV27 CASSLGRGGYYEQYF
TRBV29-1 CSVDKGIGETQYF
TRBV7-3 CASSPAGGEGNTIYF
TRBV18 CASSPPGSVNTEAFF
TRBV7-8 CASSLMPSEETQYF
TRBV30 CAGTTSAVSTDTQYF
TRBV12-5 CASGLGLAGAQETQYF
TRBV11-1 CASSPMEALVPGELFF
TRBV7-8 CASSLERRGGGETQYF
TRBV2 CASRGDRGNTIYF
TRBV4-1 CASSQDLVLNRAHEQYF
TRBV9 CASSVGNSSPQETQYF
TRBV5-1 CASSPGGQETQYF
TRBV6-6 CASKTGGAGELFF
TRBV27 CASSFRGVRAYNEQFF
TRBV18 CASSPQGSTDTQYF
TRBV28 CASSLGQGVEQFF
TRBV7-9 CASSSARETQYF
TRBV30 CAWSTGNQPQHF
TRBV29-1 CSVVRGFSADTQYF
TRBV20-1 CSAPDRSQAFF
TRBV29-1 CSVASPPSAIQYF
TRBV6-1 CASSEDGGARGYTF
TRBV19 CASTSSGTGVRKLFF
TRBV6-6 CASSSGTETYNEQFF
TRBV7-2 CASSPAGYNEQFF